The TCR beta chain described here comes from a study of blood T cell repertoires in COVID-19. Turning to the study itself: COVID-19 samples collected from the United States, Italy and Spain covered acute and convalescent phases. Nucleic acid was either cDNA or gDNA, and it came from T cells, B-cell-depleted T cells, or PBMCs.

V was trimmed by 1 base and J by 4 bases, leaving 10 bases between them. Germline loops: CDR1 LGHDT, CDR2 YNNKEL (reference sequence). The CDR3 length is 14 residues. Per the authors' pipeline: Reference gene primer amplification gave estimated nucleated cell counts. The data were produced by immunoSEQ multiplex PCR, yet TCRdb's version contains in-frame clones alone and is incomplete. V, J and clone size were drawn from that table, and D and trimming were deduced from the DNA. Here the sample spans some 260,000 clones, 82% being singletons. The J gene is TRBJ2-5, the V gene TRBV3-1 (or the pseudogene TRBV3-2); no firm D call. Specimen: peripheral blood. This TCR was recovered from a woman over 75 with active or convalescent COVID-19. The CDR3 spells CASSQVAVPETQYF. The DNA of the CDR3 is TGTGCCAGCAGCCAAGTTGCAGTGCCAGAGACCCAGTACTTC.